The 2 T cell receptor beta chains presented below share a single source sample, sequenced in a study of CD8+ T cells in alopecia areata. TCR sequencing used cDNA made by reverse transcription of extracted RNA. Generated by immunoSEQ multiplex PCR, the TCRdb table keeps only in-frame clones and is missing some. This sample carries roughly 100,000 clones, 70% to 90% of them seen once, and the ten largest clones take around 10%. Treatment denoted: oral pan-JAK inhibitor, 5-10 mg twice daily. Here the sequenced sample was CD8+ T cells sorted from blood, taken around week 31, from a patient treated with tofacitinib. The receptors derive from a human donor with alopecia areata.

The V call is TRBV6-5, the J call TRBJ2-2; D ambiguous. Trimming removed 1 base at V and 4 bases at J, with 13 bases between. The CDR3 runs 16 residues. Germline assignment: CDR1 MNHEY and CDR2 SVGAGI. DNA of the CDR3: TGTGCCAGCAGTTACTACCCTAGTAGGAGCACCGGGGAGCTGTTTTTT. Translation: CASSYYPSRSTGELFF.

The rearrangement uses TRBV7-8 and TRBJ1-4, with D perhaps TRBD1 (5 bases). V was shortened by 3 bases and J by 8 bases, with 19 bases between the two germline ends. Germline V gives CDR1 SGHVS, CDR2 FQNEAQ. The CDR3 runs to 16 residues. CDR3 DNA sequence: TGTGCCAGCAGCTTTTTCCAGGGAGAGGCGCACGAAAAACTGTTTTTT. This codes for CASSFFQGEAHEKLFF.